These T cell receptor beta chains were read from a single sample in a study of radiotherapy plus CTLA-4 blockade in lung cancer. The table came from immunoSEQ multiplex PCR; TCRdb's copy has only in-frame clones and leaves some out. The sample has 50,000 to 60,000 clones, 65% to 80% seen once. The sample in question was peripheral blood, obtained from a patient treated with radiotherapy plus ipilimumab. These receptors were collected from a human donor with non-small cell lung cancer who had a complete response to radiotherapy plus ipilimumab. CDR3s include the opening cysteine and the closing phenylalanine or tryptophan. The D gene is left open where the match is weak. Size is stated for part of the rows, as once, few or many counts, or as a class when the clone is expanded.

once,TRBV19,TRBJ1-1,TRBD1,CASSSSFRQGLNTEAFF,TGTGCCAGTAGTTCATCCTTTCGACAGGGTTTGAACACTGAAGCTTTCTTT
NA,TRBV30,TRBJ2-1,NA,CAWSVLDLYNEQFF,TGTGCCTGGAGTGTACTAGATTTATACAATGAGCAGTTCTTC
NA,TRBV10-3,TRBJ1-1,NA,CATSQGPDTEAFF,TGTGCCACCTCCCAGGGGCCGGACACTGAAGCTTTCTTT
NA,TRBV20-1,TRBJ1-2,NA,CSARRVKGYTF,TGCAGTGCTAGACGGGTAAAAGGCTACACCTTC
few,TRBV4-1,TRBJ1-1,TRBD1,CASSRDSIGTGANTEAFF,TGCGCCAGCAGCCGGGACTCGATCGGGACAGGGGCTAACACTGAAGCTTTCTTT
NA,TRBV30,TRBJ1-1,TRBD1,CAWSRSDRGNMNTEAFF,TGTGCCTGGAGTCGCTCGGACAGGGGGAATATGAACACTGAAGCTTTCTTT
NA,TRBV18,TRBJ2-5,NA,CASSPSQQETQYF,TGTGCCAGCTCGCCGAGTCAACAGGAGACCCAGTACTTC
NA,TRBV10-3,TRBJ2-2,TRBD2,CAISPGLAGSGLFF,TGTGCCATCAGCCCGGGACTAGCGGGGAGTGGGTTGTTTTTT
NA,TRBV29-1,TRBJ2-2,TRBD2,CSVRTSGRGYTGELFF,TGCAGCGTTCGGACTAGCGGGAGGGGGTACACCGGGGAGCTGTTTTTT
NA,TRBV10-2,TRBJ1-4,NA,CASTGLREKLFF,TGCGCCAGCACAGGGTTACGCGAAAAACTGTTTTTT
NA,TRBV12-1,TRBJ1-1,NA,CASSLHVRTVNTEAFF,TGTGCCAGCAGCTTACACGTTAGGACAGTGAACACTGAAGCTTTCTTT
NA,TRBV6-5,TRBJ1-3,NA,CASSLDSSGNTIYF,TGTGCCAGCAGTTTGGACAGCTCTGGAAACACCATATATTTT
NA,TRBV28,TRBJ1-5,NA,CASSSGGTQGRQPQHF,TGTGCCAGCAGTTCCGGCGGGACCCAGGGTAGACAGCCCCAGCATTTT
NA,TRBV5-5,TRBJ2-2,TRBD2,CASSLAGGTTGELFF,TGTGCCAGCAGTTTAGCGGGAGGAACAACCGGGGAGCTGTTTTTT
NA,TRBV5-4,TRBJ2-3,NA,CASSYPGSTDTQYF,TGTGCCAGCAGCTACCCCGGGAGCACAGATACGCAGTATTTT
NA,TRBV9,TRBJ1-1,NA,CASSVAMGTEGGAKTFF,NA
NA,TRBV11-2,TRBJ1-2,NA,CASSLQEGKYGYTF,TGTGCCAGCAGCCTCCAAGAGGGAAAATATGGCTACACCTTC
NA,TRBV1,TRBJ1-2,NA,CTSSQAGGMNYGYTF,TGCACCAGCAGCCAAGCGGGAGGGATGAACTATGGCTACACCTTC
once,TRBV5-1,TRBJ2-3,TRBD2,CASSLGGRADTQYF,TGCGCCAGCAGCTTGGGTGGGAGGGCTGATACGCAGTATTTT
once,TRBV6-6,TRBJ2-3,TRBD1,CASLQGVAGDTQYF,TGTGCCAGCCTGCAGGGGGTAGCCGGAGATACGCAGTATTTT
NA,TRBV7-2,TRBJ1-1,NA,CASSSGGGTEAFF,TGTGCCAGCAGCTCTGGGGGGGGCACTGAAGCTTTCTTT
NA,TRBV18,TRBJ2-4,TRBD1,CASSPPGQGTTAKNIQYF,TGTGCCAGCTCACCACCGGGACAGGGGACCACAGCCAAAAACATTCAGTACTTC
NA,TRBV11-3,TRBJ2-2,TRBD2,CASSPGTSGSRTGELFF,TGTGCCAGCAGCCCTGGGACTAGCGGGTCCAGAACCGGGGAGCTGTTTTTT